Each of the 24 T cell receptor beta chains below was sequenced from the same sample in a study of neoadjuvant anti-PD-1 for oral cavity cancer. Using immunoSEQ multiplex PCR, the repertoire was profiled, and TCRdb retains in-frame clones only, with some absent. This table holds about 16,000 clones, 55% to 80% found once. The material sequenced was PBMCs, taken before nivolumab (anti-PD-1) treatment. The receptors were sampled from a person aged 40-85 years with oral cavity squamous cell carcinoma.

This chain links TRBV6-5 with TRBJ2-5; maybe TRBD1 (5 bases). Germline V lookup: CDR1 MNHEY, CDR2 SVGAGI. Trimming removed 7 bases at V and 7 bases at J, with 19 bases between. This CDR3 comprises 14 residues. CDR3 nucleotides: TGTGCCAGCACCCAGGGTTTTCCCACCGGGACCCAGTACTTC. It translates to CASTQGFPTGTQYF.

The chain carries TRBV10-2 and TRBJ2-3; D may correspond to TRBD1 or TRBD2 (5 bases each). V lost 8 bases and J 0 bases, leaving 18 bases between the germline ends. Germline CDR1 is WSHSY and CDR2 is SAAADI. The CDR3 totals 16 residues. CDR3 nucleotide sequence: TGCGCCAGCCTTGATGGGACCAAACGTAGCACAGATACGCAGTATTTT. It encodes CASLDGTKRSTDTQYF.

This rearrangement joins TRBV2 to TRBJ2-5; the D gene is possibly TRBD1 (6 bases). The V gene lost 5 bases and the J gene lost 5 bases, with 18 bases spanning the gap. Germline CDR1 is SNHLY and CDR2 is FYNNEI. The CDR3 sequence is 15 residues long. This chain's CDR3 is CASSPRTVLGETQYF. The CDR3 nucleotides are TGTGCCAGCAGTCCACGGACAGTCTTAGGGGAGACCCAGTACTTC.

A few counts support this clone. CDR3 in amino acids: CATRGDSGAYEQYF. The CDR3 nucleotides are TGTGCCACACGTGGGGATAGCGGAGCCTACGAGCAGTACTTC. V is TRBV2 and J is TRBJ2-7, with a weak D call TRBD2 (6 bases). V was pared by 10 bases and J by 2 bases, with 18 bases between. Looked up from germline, CDR1 is SNHLY and CDR2 is FYNNEI. The CDR3 covers 14 residues.

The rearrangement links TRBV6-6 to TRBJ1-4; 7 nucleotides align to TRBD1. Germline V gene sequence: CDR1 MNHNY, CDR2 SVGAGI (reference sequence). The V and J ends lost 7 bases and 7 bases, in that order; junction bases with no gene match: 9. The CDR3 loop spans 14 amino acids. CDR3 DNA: TGTGCCAGCACCCACAGGGGTAATGGTGAAAAACTGTTTTTT. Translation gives CASTHRGNGEKLFF.

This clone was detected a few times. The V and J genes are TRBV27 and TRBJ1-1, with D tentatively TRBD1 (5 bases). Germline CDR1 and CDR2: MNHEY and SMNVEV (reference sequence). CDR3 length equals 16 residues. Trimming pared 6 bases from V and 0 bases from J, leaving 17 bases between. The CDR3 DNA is TGTGCCAGCAGCCTGGGGGTCTCTGGATTGAACACTGAAGCTTTCTTT. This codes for CASSLGVSGLNTEAFF.

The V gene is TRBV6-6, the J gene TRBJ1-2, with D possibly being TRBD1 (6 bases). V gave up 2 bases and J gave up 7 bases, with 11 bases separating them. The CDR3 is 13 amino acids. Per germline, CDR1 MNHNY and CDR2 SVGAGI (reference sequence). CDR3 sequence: CASSYDTGFGYTF. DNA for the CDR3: TGTGCCAGCAGTTACGACACAGGGTTTGGCTACACCTTC.

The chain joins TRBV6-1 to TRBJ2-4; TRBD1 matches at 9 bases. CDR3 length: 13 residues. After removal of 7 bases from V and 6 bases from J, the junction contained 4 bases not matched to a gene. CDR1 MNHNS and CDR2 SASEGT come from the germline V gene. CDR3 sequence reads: CASISGQGNIQYF. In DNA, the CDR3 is TGTGCCAGCATTTCGGGACAGGGAAACATTCAGTACTTC.

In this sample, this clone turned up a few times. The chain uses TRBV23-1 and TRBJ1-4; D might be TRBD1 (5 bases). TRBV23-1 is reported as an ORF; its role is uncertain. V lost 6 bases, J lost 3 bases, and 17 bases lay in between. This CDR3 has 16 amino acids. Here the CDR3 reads CASRLPAGGANEKLFF. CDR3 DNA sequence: TGCGCCAGCAGGCTCCCAGCCGGGGGAGCTAATGAAAAACTGTTTTTT.

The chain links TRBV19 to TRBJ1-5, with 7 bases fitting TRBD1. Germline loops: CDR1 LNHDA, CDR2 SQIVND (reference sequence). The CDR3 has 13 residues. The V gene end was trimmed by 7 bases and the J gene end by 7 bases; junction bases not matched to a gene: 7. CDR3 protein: CASKGAGQQPQHF. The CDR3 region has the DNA TGTGCCAGTAAGGGGGCAGGGCAACAGCCCCAGCATTTT.

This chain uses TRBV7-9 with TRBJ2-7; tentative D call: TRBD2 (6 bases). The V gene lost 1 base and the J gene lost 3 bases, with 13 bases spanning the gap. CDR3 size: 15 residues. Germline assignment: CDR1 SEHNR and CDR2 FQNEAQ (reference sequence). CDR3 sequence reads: CASSLVAQGGYEQYF. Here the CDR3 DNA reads TGTGCCAGCAGCTTAGTTGCCCAGGGAGGCTACGAGCAGTACTTC.

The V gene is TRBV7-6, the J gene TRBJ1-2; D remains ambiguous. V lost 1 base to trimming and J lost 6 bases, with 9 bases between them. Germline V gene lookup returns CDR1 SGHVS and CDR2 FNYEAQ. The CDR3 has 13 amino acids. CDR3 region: CASSLGARDGYTF. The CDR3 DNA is TGTGCCAGCAGCTTAGGGGCCCGGGATGGCTACACCTTC.

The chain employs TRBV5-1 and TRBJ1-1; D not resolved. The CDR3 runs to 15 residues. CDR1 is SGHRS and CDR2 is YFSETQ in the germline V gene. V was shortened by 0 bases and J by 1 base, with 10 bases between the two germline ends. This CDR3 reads CASSLEQVGNTEAFF. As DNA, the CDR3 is TGCGCCAGCAGCTTGGAGCAGGTTGGGAACACTGAAGCTTTCTTT. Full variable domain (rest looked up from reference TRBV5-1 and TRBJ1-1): KAGVTQTPRYLIKTRGQQVTLSCSPISGHRSVSWYQQTPGQGLQFLFEYFSETQRNKGNFPGRFSGRQFSNSRSEMNVSTLELGDSALYLCASSLEQVGNTEAFFGQGTRLTVV.

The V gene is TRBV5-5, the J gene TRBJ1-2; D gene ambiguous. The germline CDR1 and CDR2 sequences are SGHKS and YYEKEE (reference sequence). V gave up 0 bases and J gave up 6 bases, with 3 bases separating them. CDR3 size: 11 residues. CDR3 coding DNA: TGTGCCAGCAGCTTGGGGCATGGCTACACCTTC. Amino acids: CASSLGHGYTF.

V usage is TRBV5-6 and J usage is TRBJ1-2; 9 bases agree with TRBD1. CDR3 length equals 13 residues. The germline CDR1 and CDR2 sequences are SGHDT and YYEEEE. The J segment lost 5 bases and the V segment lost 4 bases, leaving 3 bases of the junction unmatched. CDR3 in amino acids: CASSPGQGYGYTF. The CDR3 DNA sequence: TGTGCCAGCAGCCCGGGACAGGGTTATGGCTACACCTTC.

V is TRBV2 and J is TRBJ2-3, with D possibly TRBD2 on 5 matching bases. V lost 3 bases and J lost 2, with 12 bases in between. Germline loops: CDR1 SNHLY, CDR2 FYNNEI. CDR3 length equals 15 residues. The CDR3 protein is CASSEVLANTDTQYF. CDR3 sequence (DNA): TGTGCCAGCAGTGAGGTCCTAGCCAACACAGATACGCAGTATTTT.

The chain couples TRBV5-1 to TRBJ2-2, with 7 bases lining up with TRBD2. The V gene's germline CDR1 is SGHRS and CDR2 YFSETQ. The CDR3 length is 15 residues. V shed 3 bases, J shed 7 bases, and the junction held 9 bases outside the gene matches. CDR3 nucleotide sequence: TGCGCCAGCAGCTGGGGCGGGAGTACCGTCGGGGAGCTGTTTTTT. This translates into CASSWGGSTVGELFF.

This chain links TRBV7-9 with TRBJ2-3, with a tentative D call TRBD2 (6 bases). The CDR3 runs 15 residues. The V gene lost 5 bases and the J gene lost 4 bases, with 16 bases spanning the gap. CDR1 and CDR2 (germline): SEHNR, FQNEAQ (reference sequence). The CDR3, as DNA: TGTGCCAGCAGCCATAGCGGCCGGGGCGCAGATACGCAGTATTTT. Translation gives CASSHSGRGADTQYF.

DNA for the CDR3: TGTGCCAGCAGCCCCCGACTAGGGTTAGCCTACAATGAGCAGTTCTTC. Protein sequence: CASSPRLGLAYNEQFF. The chain couples TRBV9 to TRBJ2-1, with TRBD2 as a possible D gene (6 bases). The V and J ends lost 4 bases and 2 bases respectively, with 16 bases between them. The CDR3 has 16 residues. Germline CDR1 is SGDLS and CDR2 is YYNGEE. Full variable domain (remainder filled in from reference TRBV9 and TRBJ2-1): DSGVTQTPKHLITATGQRVTLRCSPRSGDLSVYWYQQSLDQGLQFLIQYYNGEERAKGNILERFSAQQFPDLHSELNLSSLELGDSALYFCASSPRLGLAYNEQFFGPGTRLTVL.

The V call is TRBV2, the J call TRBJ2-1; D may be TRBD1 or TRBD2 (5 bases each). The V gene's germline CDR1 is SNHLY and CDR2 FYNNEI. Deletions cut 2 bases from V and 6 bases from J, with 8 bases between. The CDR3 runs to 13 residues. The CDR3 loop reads CASSEMGVNEQFF. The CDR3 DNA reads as TGTGCCAGCAGTGAAATGGGGGTCAATGAGCAGTTCTTC.

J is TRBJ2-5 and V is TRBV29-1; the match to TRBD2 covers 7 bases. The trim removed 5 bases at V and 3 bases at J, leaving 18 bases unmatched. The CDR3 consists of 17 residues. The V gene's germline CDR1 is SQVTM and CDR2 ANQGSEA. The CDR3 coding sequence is TGCAGCGTTCCACCTTGGGGTAGCGGGTGGGGGGAAGAGACCCAGTACTTC. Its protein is CSVPPWGSGWGEETQYF.

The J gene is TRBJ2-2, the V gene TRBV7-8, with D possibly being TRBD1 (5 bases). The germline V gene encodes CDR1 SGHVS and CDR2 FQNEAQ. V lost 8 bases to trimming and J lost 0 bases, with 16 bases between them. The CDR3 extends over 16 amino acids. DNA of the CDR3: TGTGCCAGCGCACAAGGGGTGGGCCCGAACACCGGGGAGCTGTTTTTT. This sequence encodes CASAQGVGPNTGELFF.

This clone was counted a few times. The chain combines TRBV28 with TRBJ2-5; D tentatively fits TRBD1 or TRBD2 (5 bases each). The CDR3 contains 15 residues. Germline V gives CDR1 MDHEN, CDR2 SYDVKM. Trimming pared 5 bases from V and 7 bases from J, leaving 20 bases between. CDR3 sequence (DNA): TGTGCCAGCAGTCCCGCCGGGACGCTGCATGGGACCCAGTACTTC. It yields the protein CASSPAGTLHGTQYF. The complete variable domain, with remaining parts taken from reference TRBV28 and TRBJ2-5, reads DVKVTQSSRYLVKRTGEKVFLECVQDMDHENMFWYRQDPGLGLRLIYFSYDVKMKEKGDIPEGYSVSREKKERFSLILESASTNQTSMYLCASSPAGTLHGTQYFGPGTRLLVL.

The CDR3 here is CASSRTDGNTIYF. CDR3 DNA sequence: TGTGCCAGCTCAAGGACAGACGGAAACACCATATATTTT. The rearrangement uses TRBV6-5 and TRBJ1-3; possibly TRBD1 for D (6 bases). The V gene's germline CDR1 is MNHEY and CDR2 SVGAGI. This CDR3 is 13 amino acids long. V was trimmed by 8 bases and J by 4 bases, leaving 12 bases between them.